The text below deals with one TCR beta chain. Its matching antigen is unknown. The study ran its PCR with 60 Vbeta and 13 Jbeta primers. Only in-frame clones appear in the TCRdb table, and some are missing; sequencing was by immunoSEQ multiplex PCR. Altogether 200,000 to 250,000 clones are present, 76% being singletons, with the ten largest covering under 0.8%. Germline lookup yields CDR1 LNHDA and CDR2 SQIVND (reference sequence). The ends lost 7 bases at V and 1 base at J; junction bases unmatched: 7. The CDR3 sequence is 16 residues long. The data were obtained in a study of cytomegalovirus exposure and HLA in healthy donors. Study-level findings and limits: TCR beta V- and J-gene trimming was later associated with a missense DCLRE1C variant.

This chain links TRBV19 with TRBJ2-2; 9 bases agree with TRBD1. The source material was PBMCs. This sequence originates from a man younger than 35 in good health and CMV-seronegative. For the CDR3, the DNA is TGTGCCAGTACCATCTCGGGACAGGGGAACACCGGGGAGCTGTTTTTT. It encodes CASTISGQGNTGELFF.